This T cell receptor (beta chain) was recorded in a study of beta chain features in type 1 diabetes. In the study overall: Sorted cells from all samples, numbering 107,917,701, were examined.

General observations from the study: Shortening that was moderate but significant affected the TCRB CDR3s of Type 1 diabetes patients in all four CD4+ subsets. In these data, an HLA type influence on TCRB rearrangement remained unresolved.

Since all of the isolated RNA was reverse transcribed, expressed TCRB transcripts were what got sequenced. Data came from immunoSEQ multiplex PCR; TCRdb stores just in-frame clones and leaves some out. Altogether almost 350,000 clones are present, about a tenth being singletons, with the ten largest covering around 1%. The authors sorted CD4+ naive, central memory, regulatory and stem cell-like memory cells via CD45RO/CCR7/CD25/CD127/CD95/CD27. As regards this clone: The target antigen is unknown.

Sequenced: central memory CD4+ T cells from blood. The receptor comes from a man aged 25-45 years with type 1 diabetes.

DNA for the CDR3: TGTGCCAGCAGCTTAGATTATAGCGGGGAGCTGTTTTTT. This encodes CASSLDYSGELFF. The chain couples TRBV11-2 to TRBJ2-2; no clear D. Germline V gene lookup returns CDR1 SGHAT and CDR2 FQNNGV. V was clipped by 0 bases and J by 7 bases, with 6 bases between them. There are 13 residues in the CDR3. Full variable domain (remainder filled in from reference TRBV11-2 and TRBJ2-2): EAGVAQSPRYKIIEKRQSVAFWCNPISGHATLYWYQQILGQGPKLLIQFQNNGVVDDSQLPKDRFSAERLKGVDSTLKIQPAKLEDSAVYLCASSLDYSGELFFGEGSRLTVL.